Listed here is a single T cell receptor (beta chain). Its antigen is as yet unknown. CDR3 length: 16 residues. Germline V gives CDR1 LNHDA, CDR2 SQIVND (reference sequence). The V and J ends lost 6 bases and 3 bases, in that order; junction bases with no gene match: 8. The protocol was immunoSEQ multiplex PCR, while the TCRdb copy is restricted to in-frame clones and leaves out a portion. The sample contains 550,000 to 700,000 clones, 60% to 75% of which appear only once. The sample is drawn from a study of shared clonotypes between healthy human individuals. General study findings and limits: Rarefaction revealed incomplete sorted-subset sequencing despite large depth.

The J gene is TRBJ2-1, the V gene TRBV19, with 10 bases lining up with TRBD2. The specimen sequenced was memory CD4+ T cells sorted from blood. The subset is: CD45RA-negative fraction. This clonotype was sampled from a woman younger than 45 in good health. The CDR3 sequence: CASRKGGLADYNEQFF. As DNA, the CDR3 is TGTGCCAGTAGAAAGGGAGGACTAGCGGACTACAATGAGCAGTTCTTC.